Listed below are T cell receptor beta chains from one sample, sequenced in a study of PD-1 blockade in mismatch repair-deficient tumors. Data came from immunoSEQ multiplex PCR; TCRdb stores just in-frame clones and leaves some out. The data contain roughly 130,000 clones, roughly 90% of them seen just once; the ten biggest clones take up approximately 12%. The sequenced sample was peripheral blood, obtained 72 weeks after starting pembrolizumab. These receptors all come from an adult with mismatch repair-deficient cancer. Both conserved end residues are part of each CDR3. The D gene is left open where the match is weak. Clone size is stated in some rows and not others, as once, few, many or a class when expanded.

-,-,12,TRBJ2-3,TRBV11-2,TGTGCCAGCAGCCTTAACACAGATACGCAGTATTTT,CASSLNTDTQYF
-,-,13,TRBJ2-3,TRBV18,TGTGCCAGCTCACCGCCAACTGCAGATACGCAGTATTTT,CASSPPTADTQYF
TRBD2,-,16,TRBJ2-3,TRBV5-1,TGCGCCAGCAGCTTTCTAGCGGGAGGAAGCACAGATACGCAGTATTTT,CASSFLAGGSTDTQYF
TRBD2,-,15,TRBJ2-7,TRBV13,TGTGCCAGCAGCCCGGGACTAGCGGTTGCCTACGAGCAGTACTTC,CASSPGLAVAYEQYF
-,-,15,TRBJ2-1,TRBV29-1,TGCACCGTTAACTGGGCGGGTCGTACCCGGAATGAGCAGTTCTTC,CTVNWAGRTRNEQFF
-,once,16,TRBJ2-6,TRBV7-8,TGTGCCAGCAGCCCTGAGGGGTACTCTGGGGCCAACGTCCTGACTTTC,CASSPEGYSGANVLTF
-,-,18,TRBJ2-6,TRBV18,TGTGCCAGCTCACCCGGGGCCGGGGGCGCCCCTGGGGCCAACGTCCTGACTTTC,CASSPGAGGAPGANVLTF
TRBD2,-,15,TRBJ2-4,TRBV5-1,TGCGCCAGCAGCCCAGGCGGGACTAGCGGGAGCCCAGGGTACTTC,CASSPGGTSGSPGYF
TRBD2,-,15,TRBJ2-3,TRBV10-1,TGCGCCAGCAGTGGGACTAGCGGGAGAACAGATACGCAGTATTTT,CASSGTSGRTDTQYF
TRBD2,-,15,TRBJ2-7,TRBV7-9,TGTGCCAGCACCCCGGCCGGGGGGTCTTCTTACGAGCAGTACTTC,CASTPAGGSSYEQYF
-,-,13,TRBJ2-5,TRBV4-3,TGCGCCAGCAGCCAAGGTCAGGGGGAGACCCAGTACTTC,CASSQGQGETQYF
-,-,13,TRBJ2-7,TRBV6-1,TGTGCCAGCGGCCGGGGTGAGACCTACGAGCAGTACTTC,CASGRGETYEQYF
-,-,14,TRBJ1-1,TRBV7-2,TGTGCCAGCAGCTTAAGACATATGAACACTGAAGCTTTCTTT,CASSLRHMNTEAFF
-,-,15,TRBJ2-7,TRBV30,TGTGCCTGGAGGGGCCTGAGGGGAAATCCCTACGAGCAGTACTTC,CAWRGLRGNPYEQYF
-,-,15,TRBJ2-7,TRBV6-5,TGTGCCAGCAGTTACAAAGGGGATCCCTCCTACGAGCAGTACTTC,CASSYKGDPSYEQYF
-,few,14,TRBJ2-2,TRBV21-1,TGTGCCAGCAGCAAAATTTCGTCCCCCGGGGAGCTGTTTTTT,CASSKISSPGELFF
-,-,14,TRBJ2-2,TRBV11-2,TGTGCCAGCAGCTTAGATCTAAATCTAGGGGAGCTGTTTTTT,CASSLDLNLGELFF
TRBD1,-,14,TRBJ2-7,TRBV5-4,TGTGCCAGCAGCCCGGGACAGGGGGCGTACGAGCAGTACTTC,CASSPGQGAYEQYF
TRBD1,-,16,TRBJ1-5,TRBV28,TGTGCCAGCAGTGATGACGCCAGGGGGAGCAATCAGCCCCAGCATTTT,CASSDDARGSNQPQHF
-,-,18,TRBJ2-3,TRBV21-1,TGTGCCAGCAGCAAAGAGAGGCTAGTGGCGGTAAGCACAGATACGCAGTATTTT,CASSKERLVAVSTDTQYF
-,once,16,TRBJ2-1,TRBV7-9,TGTGCCAGCAGCTTAGTAGCGGCGCAGCCCTACAATGAGCAGTTCTTC,CASSLVAAQPYNEQFF
-,-,10,TRBJ2-1,TRBV29-1,TGCAGCGTCACAATAGCGGAGCAGTTCTTC,CSVTIAEQFF
-,-,14,TRBJ1-3,TRBV18,TGTGCCACTTCGACAGACCTCTCTGGAAACACCATATATTTT,CATSTDLSGNTIYF
-,few,17,TRBJ2-5,TRBV4-3,TGCGCCAGCAGCCAAGATCCGCCGAGCACAGGTCAAGAGACCCAGTACTTC,CASSQDPPSTGQETQYF
-,-,12,TRBJ1-2,TRBV6-5,TGTGCCAGCAGAAGGGACGCCCGTGGCTACACCTTC,CASRRDARGYTF
-,-,11,TRBJ2-5,TRBV18,TGTGCCAGCTCCTCCTCCCGGACCCAGTACTTC,CASSSSRTQYF
TRBD1,once,13,TRBJ2-1,TRBV2,TGTGCCAGCAGTCGGGACAGGGGGAATGAGCAGTTCTTC,CASSRDRGNEQFF
TRBD1,once,14,TRBJ2-1,TRBV6-1,TGTGCCAGCAGTGAAGGACAGGGACACAATGAGCAGTTCTTC,CASSEGQGHNEQFF
-,few,12,TRBJ2-7,TRBV11-3,TGTGCCAGCAGCAACCGCCGACAGGAGCAGTACTTC,CASSNRRQEQYF
-,-,15,TRBJ2-3,TRBV5-1,TGCGCCAGCAGCTTGGGAGCCACCGGGATGGATACGCAGTATTTT,CASSLGATGMDTQYF
-,few,15,TRBJ1-2,TRBV4-3,TGCGCCAGCAGCCAAGATTCGGTGGTTGACTATGGCTACACCTTC,CASSQDSVVDYGYTF
TRBD2,-,20,TRBJ2-2,TRBV5-1,TGCGCCAGCAGCTTGTCGGCCGTCTGGCGGGAGCGTGGGAACACCGGGGAGCTGTTTTTT,CASSLSAVWRERGNTGELFF
-,-,14,TRBJ2-7,TRBV6-5,TGTGCCAGCAGTTTCGGCAACCCGGCTGGCGAGCAGTACTTC,CASSFGNPAGEQYF
TRBD1,-,15,TRBJ1-5,TRBV4-1,TGCGCCAGCAGCCAAACAGGGGCGAACGATCAGCCCCAGCATTTT,CASSQTGANDQPQHF
-,-,12,TRBJ2-7,TRBV30,TGTGCCTGGAGGGGGGGGCTCTACGAGCAGTACTTC,CAWRGGLYEQYF
-,-,15,TRBJ1-4,TRBV28,TGTGCCAGCAGTCTGGAGGGCGTAGGTGGGGAAAAACTGTTTTTT,CASSLEGVGGEKLFF
-,-,16,TRBJ2-2,TRBV19,TGTGCCAGTAGGGAATTAGCGAGAGTACGAACCGGGGAGCTGTTTTTT,CASRELARVRTGELFF
-,-,17,TRBJ1-3,TRBV6-1,TGTGCCAGCAGTGGGAAAGGGATGCTCCCCTCTGGAAACACCATATATTTT,CASSGKGMLPSGNTIYF
-,few,14,TRBJ1-5,TRBV10-2,TGCGCCAGCAGTGACAGCTATAGCAATCAGCCCCAGCATTTT,CASSDSYSNQPQHF
-,-,11,TRBJ1-4,TRBV29-1,TGCAGCGTCGCGGGGGGAGAAAAACTGTTTTTT,CSVAGGEKLFF
-,-,14,TRBJ2-3,TRBV10-3,TGTGCCATCAGTGGGGGGGCGGGGCCAGATACGCAGTATTTT,CAISGGAGPDTQYF
TRBD1,-,19,TRBJ2-7,TRBV27,TGTGCCAGCGCAAAAGGTAGGTACCATCCGACAGGGATGAACTACGAGCAGTACTTC,CASAKGRYHPTGMNYEQYF
-,once,17,TRBJ2-3,TRBV19,TGTGCCAGTATGGCCAGGGCGTTTTATAGGGTGACAGATACGCAGTATTTT,CASMARAFYRVTDTQYF
-,-,13,TRBJ2-5,TRBV9,TGTGCCAGCAGCGCACACTGGCAAGAGACCCAGTACTTC,CASSAHWQETQYF
-,-,15,TRBJ2-1,TRBV27,TGTGCCAGCAGCAGGGGCGCGGGGAAACTGAATGAGCAGTTCTTC,CASSRGAGKLNEQFF
-,once,15,TRBJ2-7,TRBV10-3,TGTGCCATCAGTGGGGGACCAACAGGCTCCTACGAGCAGTACTTC,CAISGGPTGSYEQYF
TRBD2,few,17,TRBJ2-7,TRBV4-1,TGCGCCAGCAGCCAAGGGACTTTGGGACTATCCTACTACGAGCAGTACTTC,CASSQGTLGLSYYEQYF
-,-,13,TRBJ2-7,TRBV27,TGTGCCAGCAGTTTAGGGTCCGGGTACGAGCAGTACTTC,CASSLGSGYEQYF
-,once,14,TRBJ2-4,TRBV6-5,TGTGCCAGCAGTGACGGACTGCCCGAAGTCCTTCAGTACTTC,CASSDGLPEVLQYF